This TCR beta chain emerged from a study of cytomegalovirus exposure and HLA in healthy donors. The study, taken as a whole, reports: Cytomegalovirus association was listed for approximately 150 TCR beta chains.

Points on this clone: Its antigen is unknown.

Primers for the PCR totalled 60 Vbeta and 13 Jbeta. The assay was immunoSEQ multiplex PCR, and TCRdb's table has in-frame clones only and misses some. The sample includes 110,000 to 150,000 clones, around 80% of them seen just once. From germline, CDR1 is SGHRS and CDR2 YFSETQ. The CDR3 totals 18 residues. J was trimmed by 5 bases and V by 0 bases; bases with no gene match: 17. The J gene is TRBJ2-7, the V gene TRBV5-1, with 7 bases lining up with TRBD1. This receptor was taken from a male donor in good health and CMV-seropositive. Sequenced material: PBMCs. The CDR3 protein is CASSLGDKGAYLHDEQYF. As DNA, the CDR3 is TGCGCCAGCAGCTTGGGGGACAAGGGGGCCTATCTTCATGACGAGCAGTACTTC.